This passage covers 27 T cell receptor beta chains from one sample sequenced in a study of blood T cell repertoires in COVID-19. TCRdb's copy holds only in-frame clones and misses some; the assay was immunoSEQ multiplex PCR. The data contain a few hundred thousand clones, 70% to 90% of them seen just once; the ten biggest clones take up 8% to 13%. Sequencing was carried out using peripheral blood. The source is a woman in her 70s with acute or convalescent COVID-19.

The gene calls are TRBV19 and TRBJ2-7; 8 nucleotides align to TRBD1. The germline V gene encodes CDR1 LNHDA and CDR2 SQIVND (reference sequence). V trimming: 5 bases; J trimming: 2 bases; junction bases outside the gene matches: 5. The CDR3 contains 14 residues. Written as DNA, the CDR3 is TGTGCCAGTAGTTCGACGGGACAGGCCTACGAGCAGTACTTC. Its translation: CASSSTGQAYEQYF. The whole variable domain, remainder taken from reference TRBV19 and TRBJ2-7, is DGGITQSPKYLFRKEGQNVTLSCEQNLNHDAMYWYRQDPGQGLRLIYYSQIVNDFQKGDIAEGYSVSREKKESFPLTVTSAQKNPTAFYLCASSSTGQAYEQYFGPGTRLTVT.

The chain recombines TRBV4-1 with TRBJ2-5; D remains unclear. The length of the CDR3 is 15 residues. Germline V gene lookup returns CDR1 MGHRA and CDR2 YSYEKL. V was clipped by 0 bases and J by 1 base, with 9 bases between them. The DNA of the CDR3 is TGCGCCAGCAGCCAAGAGCGTAACAGCCAAGAGACCCAGTACTTC. Amino acid sequence: CASSQERNSQETQYF.

This clone was seen a few times. The chain combines TRBV5-5 with TRBJ1-5; 7 bases match TRBD1. The germline gives CDR1 SGHKS, CDR2 YYEKEE (reference sequence). The CDR3 is 15 amino acids. V dropped 0 bases and J dropped 5; count of bases not matched to a gene: 5. This CDR3 is CASSLGQGVYQPQHF. The CDR3 bases are TGTGCCAGCAGCTTGGGACAGGGCGTATATCAGCCCCAGCATTTT.

The chain is built from TRBV29-1 and TRBJ1-1; D may be TRBD1 (6 bases). The length of the CDR3 is 12 residues. The germline CDR1 and CDR2 sequences are SQVTM and ANQGSEA. V gave up 8 bases and J gave up 3 bases, with 13 bases separating them. CDR3 DNA: TGCAGCATAACAGGGATTGACACTGAAGCTTTCTTT. It is translated as CSITGIDTEAFF.

V is TRBV15 and J is TRBJ2-1, with 7 bases that match TRBD2. Germline CDR1 is LNHNV and CDR2 is YYDKDF (reference sequence). CDR3 size: 16 residues. V gave up 3 bases and J gave up 4 bases; unmatched junction bases: 9. The DNA for the CDR3 is TGTGCCACCAGCAGGTCGCGGGGAGCGGGGTACAATGAGCAGTTCTTC. This gives the protein CATSRSRGAGYNEQFF.

The chain uses TRBV3-1 (or the pseudogene TRBV3-2) and TRBJ1-5; D is undetermined. Germline V gene sequence: CDR1 LGHDT, CDR2 YNNKEL (reference sequence). Trimming removed 3 bases from V and 8 bases from J, with 8 bases in between. The CDR3 sequence is 12 residues long. DNA of the CDR3: TGTGCCAGCAGCCATTTCGGGGAGCCCCAGCATTTT. Translated, it gives CASSHFGEPQHF.

V is TRBV19 and J is TRBJ1-5; D is possibly TRBD1 (6 bases). V dropped 4 bases and J dropped 6 bases, with 13 bases sitting between them. The CDR3 has 14 amino acids. CDR1 is LNHDA, CDR2 SQIVND, per germline (reference sequence). The CDR3 nucleotides read TGTGCCAGTAGTAGCTACAGGGCAGCTCAGCCCCAGCATTTT. Translating gives CASSSYRAAQPQHF.

The chain recombines TRBV21-1 with TRBJ2-6; the table's D call, TRBD2, has no DNA check behind it. TRBV21-1 is tagged as a pseudogene. The CDR3 covers 15 residues. The CDR3 sequence: CASTTRGVGANVLTF. In nucleotides, the CDR3 is TGTGCCAGCACAACCCGCGGGGTTGGGGCCAACGTCCTGACTTTC.

This chain links TRBV11-2 with TRBJ1-2; D ambiguous. Trimming stripped 5 bases from V and 3 bases from J, with 19 bases between. The CDR3 is 16 residues long. Germline V gives CDR1 SGHAT, CDR2 FQNNGV. The CDR3 DNA reads as TGTGCCAGCAGCGCGCCCCCCGGAGGATTGTACTATGGCTACACCTTC. Translation: CASSAPPGGLYYGYTF.

The rearrangement joins TRBV6-5 to TRBJ1-1, with 8 nucleotides matching TRBD1. The germline V gene has CDR1 MNHEY and CDR2 SVGAGI. The V and J ends lost 7 bases and 3 bases, in that order; junction bases with no gene match: 4. The CDR3 is 13 residues long. CDR3 DNA: TGTGCCAGCACCTTACAGGGGGACACTGAAGCTTTCTTT. It is translated as CASTLQGDTEAFF.

V and J are TRBV21-1 and TRBJ1-5. TRBV21-1 is a pseudogene segment. This CDR3 is 15 amino acids long. CDR3 residues: CASITTRGGDQPQHF. DNA for the CDR3: TGTGCCAGCATCACCACACGGGGTGGGGATCAGCCCCAGCATTTT.

J is TRBJ1-5 and V is TRBV12-3 or TRBV12-4; TRBD1 might be the D (6 bases). V was shortened by 8 bases and J by 7 bases, with 15 bases between the two germline ends. The length of the CDR3 is 13 residues. CDR3 loop: CASSSQGRQPQHF. In DNA, the CDR3 is TGTGCCAGCTCTAGCCAGGGGCGGCAGCCCCAGCATTTT.

This rearrangement joins TRBV9 to TRBJ2-2; tentatively, D is TRBD1 (6 bases). Germline CDR1 reads SGDLS; CDR2 reads YYNGEE. The CDR3 sequence is 15 residues long. With 3 bases removed from V and 7 bases from J, the gap between germline ends came to 16 bases. The CDR3 sequence: CASSADQGKGGELFF. CDR3 nucleotide sequence: TGTGCCAGCAGCGCCGACCAGGGGAAAGGCGGGGAGCTGTTTTTT.

This clone was observed once. The chain employs TRBV4-1 and TRBJ1-5; perhaps TRBD1 as D (5 bases). Germline CDR1 MGHRA, CDR2 YSYEKL. Deletions cut 1 base from V and 3 bases from J, with 10 bases between. This CDR3 has 15 residues. The CDR3 loop reads CASSQVGVVNQPQHF. For the CDR3, the DNA is TGCGCCAGCAGCCAAGTAGGGGTAGTCAATCAGCCCCAGCATTTT.

The chain combines TRBV3-1 (or the pseudogene TRBV3-2) with TRBJ1-3; 9 bases line up with TRBD1. J gave up 2 bases and V 4 bases, and 15 bases lay outside the gene matches. This CDR3 contains 19 residues. Germline V CDR1 and CDR2: LGHDT, YNNKEL (reference sequence). This CDR3 is CASSLSGTGRGGAGNTIYF. DNA for the CDR3: TGTGCCAGCAGCCTGTCCGGGACAGGGAGAGGAGGGGCTGGAAACACCATATATTTT.

This chain links TRBV6-5 with TRBJ1-2; no clear D. The germline V gene encodes CDR1 MNHEY and CDR2 SVGAGI. V lost 8 bases and J lost 0, with 7 bases in between. The CDR3 has 12 residues. CDR3 DNA sequence: TGTGCCAGCTCACCGGCTAACTATGGCTACACCTTC. Amino acids: CASSPANYGYTF.

This clone was seen once. The chain uses TRBV7-9 and TRBJ1-3; D is ambiguous. Trimming took off 7 bases at V and 0 bases at J, with 10 bases between the two ends. CDR3 length: 14 amino acids. Looked up from germline, CDR1 is SEHNR and CDR2 is FQNEAQ (reference sequence). DNA for the CDR3: TGTGCCAGCACCGGACTATACTCTGGAAACACCATATATTTT. Protein: CASTGLYSGNTIYF. Supplemented by reference TRBV7-9 and TRBJ1-3, the full variable domain reads DTGVSQNPRHKITKRGQNVTFRCDPISEHNRLYWYRQTLGQGPEFLTYFQNEAQLEKSRLLSDRFSAERPKGSFSTLEIQRTEQGDSAMYLCASTGLYSGNTIYFGEGSWLTVV.

The rearrangement joins TRBV3-1 (or the pseudogene TRBV3-2) to TRBJ1-3; TRBD1 matches 8 bases. The germline gives CDR1 LGHDT, CDR2 YNNKEL (reference sequence). CDR3 length: 16 residues. The V segment lost 2 bases and the J segment 6 bases; nucleotides outside the gene matches: 9. The CDR3 region is CASSQRNRGNENTIYF. CDR3 in DNA: TGTGCCAGCAGCCAACGGAACAGGGGGAACGAAAACACCATATATTTT.

The rearrangement uses TRBV7-2 and TRBJ1-6, with 8 bases that match TRBD1. The CDR3 runs 16 residues. Losses at the gene ends were 6 bases for V and 8 bases for J; bases not matched to a gene: 12. Germline V gene data show CDR1 as SGHTA and CDR2 as FQGNSA. CDR3 region: CASRAPPGGRDSPLHF. The CDR3 bases are TGTGCCAGCAGGGCCCCCCCAGGGGGCCGGGATTCACCCCTCCACTTT.

J is TRBJ2-7 and V is TRBV4-1; D might be TRBD1 (6 bases). V dropped 1 base and J dropped 2 bases, with 15 bases sitting between them. There are 16 residues in the CDR3. Germline V gene data show CDR1 as MGHRA and CDR2 as YSYEKL. The chain's CDR3 is CASSQAWSGTTYEQYF. The DNA of the CDR3 is TGCGCCAGCAGCCAAGCTTGGTCCGGGACAACCTACGAGCAGTACTTC.

The rearrangement joins TRBV6-5 to TRBJ2-7, with 9 bases lining up with TRBD2. CDR1 is MNHEY, CDR2 SVGAGI, per germline. V shed 8 bases, J shed 2 bases, and the junction held 7 bases outside the gene matches. The CDR3 extends over 14 amino acids. In nucleotides, the CDR3 is TGTGCCAGCCTCGAGCGGGGGGTTGCCTACGAGCAGTACTTC. Encoded protein: CASLERGVAYEQYF.

The chain carries TRBV27 and TRBJ1-1; D remains unclear. In germline, CDR1 is MNHEY, CDR2 SMNVEV (reference sequence). The CDR3 is made up of 14 amino acids. The V and J ends lost 6 bases and 2 bases respectively, with 13 bases between them. CDR3 region: CASSRREGNTEAFF. The CDR3, as DNA: TGTGCCAGCAGCCGGAGGGAGGGCAACACTGAAGCTTTCTTT.

This clone came up once. V usage is TRBV5-1 and J usage is TRBJ2-1, with D unclear. V was cut by 0 bases and J by 2 bases, with 6 bases left in between. Germline CDR1 reads SGHRS; CDR2 reads YFSETQ. The CDR3 is 14 amino acids. CDR3 DNA sequence: TGCGCCAGCAGCTTGGGACAAACCTACAATGAGCAGTTCTTC. It codes for CASSLGQTYNEQFF.

In its sample, this clone was seen once. The rearrangement uses TRBV12-5 and TRBJ2-5; 8 bases fit TRBD1. V lost 4 bases to trimming and J lost 5 bases; unmatched junction nucleotides: 9. The CDR3 loop spans 15 amino acids. Germline assignment: CDR1 LGHNT and CDR2 FRNRAP. Here the CDR3 reads CASGSEDREDETQYF. The DNA for the CDR3 is TGTGCTAGTGGTTCTGAGGACAGGGAGGACGAGACCCAGTACTTC.

The V and J genes are TRBV5-4 and TRBJ2-7, with 7 nucleotides matching TRBD1. The CDR3 is 14 amino acids. Germline loops: CDR1 SGHNT, CDR2 YYREEE (reference sequence). Unmatched junction bases numbered 8, after V lost 4 bases and J lost 4 bases. The CDR3: CASSPDRAVYEQYF. The CDR3 nucleotides are TGTGCCAGCAGCCCCGACAGGGCGGTATACGAGCAGTACTTC.

The chain uses TRBV7-2 and TRBJ1-4; no reliable D call. CDR1 is SGHTA and CDR2 is FQGNSA in the germline V gene. The CDR3 has 15 amino acids. V lost 4 bases and J lost 5, with 14 bases in between. The CDR3 bases are TGTGCCAGCAGCTCAACCTGGAGGGAGAATGAAAAACTGTTTTTT. This encodes CASSSTWRENEKLFF.

The rearrangement links TRBV3-1 (or the pseudogene TRBV3-2) to TRBJ2-5; TRBD2 aligns across 8 bases. The trim removed 1 base at V and 2 bases at J, leaving 9 bases unmatched. This CDR3 has 17 amino acids. Germline V CDR1 and CDR2: LGHDT, YNNKEL (reference sequence). DNA of the CDR3: TGTGCCAGCAGCCAAGCGGCCACACTAGCGGCACAAGAGACCCAGTACTTC. Translating gives CASSQAATLAAQETQYF.